This TCR beta chain was profiled in a study of blood T cell repertoires in COVID-19. In the authors' workflow: Estimated nucleated cell counts came from reference gene primer amplification. Data came from immunoSEQ multiplex PCR; TCRdb stores just in-frame clones and leaves some out. V, J and clone size derive from that table, while D and trimming were established from the DNA sequence. Of about 210,000 clones listed, approximately 84% are singletons. In germline, CDR1 is SGDLS, CDR2 YYNGEE. V was clipped by 0 bases and J by 1 base; unmatched bases: 10. The CDR3 runs to 19 residues. This chain links TRBV9 with TRBJ2-1; the match to TRBD2 covers 10 bases. This receptor was identified in a woman aged 45-60 years with active or convalescent COVID-19. The sequenced sample consisted of peripheral blood. Here the CDR3 reads CASSVAAAGGPRSYNEQFF. In DNA form, the CDR3 reads TGTGCCAGCAGCGTAGCGGCAGCGGGAGGGCCACGATCCTACAATGAGCAGTTCTTC.